This T cell receptor beta chain derives from a study of blood T cell repertoires in COVID-19. The wider study: Sources were T cells, B-cell-depleted T cells, or PBMCs; the material itself was cDNA or gDNA.

In the authors' workflow: Reference gene primer amplification gave nucleated cell count estimates. The table came from immunoSEQ multiplex PCR; TCRdb's copy has only in-frame clones and leaves some out. The V and J calls and clone size are taken from that table; D and trimming were inferred from the DNA. The table shows about 180,000 clones, with roughly four fifths occurring only once. Germline V gene sequence: CDR1 SGHRS, CDR2 YFSETQ. The CDR3 runs 14 residues. With 3 bases removed from V and 2 bases from J, the gap between germline ends came to 11 bases. Sequencing input: peripheral blood. The chain links TRBV5-1 to TRBJ1-1; TRBD1 is a possible D gene (6 bases). The origin of this receptor is a woman in her sixties or seventies with COVID-19, enrolled during active disease. The CDR3 DNA is TGCGCCAGCAGCTCCGGGACATCCAACACTGAAGCTTTCTTT. This gives the protein CASSSGTSNTEAFF.